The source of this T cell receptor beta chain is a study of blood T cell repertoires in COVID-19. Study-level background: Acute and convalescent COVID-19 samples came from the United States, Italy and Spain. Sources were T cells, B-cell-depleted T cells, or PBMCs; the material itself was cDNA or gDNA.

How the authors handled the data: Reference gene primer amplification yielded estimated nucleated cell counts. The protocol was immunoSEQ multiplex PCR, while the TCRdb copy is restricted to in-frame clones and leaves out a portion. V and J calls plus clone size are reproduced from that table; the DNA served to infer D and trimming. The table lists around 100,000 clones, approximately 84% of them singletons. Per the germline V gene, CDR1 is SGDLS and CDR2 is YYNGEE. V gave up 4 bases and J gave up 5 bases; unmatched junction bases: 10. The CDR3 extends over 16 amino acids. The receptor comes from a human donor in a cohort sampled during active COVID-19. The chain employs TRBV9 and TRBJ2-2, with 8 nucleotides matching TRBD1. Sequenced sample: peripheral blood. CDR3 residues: CASSLRTGPDTGELFF. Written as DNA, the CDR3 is TGTGCCAGCAGCCTGAGGACAGGGCCAGATACCGGGGAGCTGTTTTTT.